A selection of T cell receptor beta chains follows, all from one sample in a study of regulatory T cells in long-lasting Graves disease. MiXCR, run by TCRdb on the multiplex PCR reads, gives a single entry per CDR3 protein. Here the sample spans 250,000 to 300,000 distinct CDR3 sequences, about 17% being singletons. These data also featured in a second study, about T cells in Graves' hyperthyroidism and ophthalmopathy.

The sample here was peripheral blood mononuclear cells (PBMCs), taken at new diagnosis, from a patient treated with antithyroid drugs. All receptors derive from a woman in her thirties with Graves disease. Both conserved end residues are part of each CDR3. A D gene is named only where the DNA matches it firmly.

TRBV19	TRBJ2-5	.	CASCDRQETQYF
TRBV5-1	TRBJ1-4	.	CASSLTGHNEKLFF
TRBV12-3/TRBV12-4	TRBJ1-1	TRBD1	CASSPDRGRRLNTEAFF
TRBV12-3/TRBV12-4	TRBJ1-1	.	CASSSGYDTEAFF
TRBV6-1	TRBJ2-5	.	CASSPDSLRETQYF
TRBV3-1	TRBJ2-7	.	CASSSTGPEQYF
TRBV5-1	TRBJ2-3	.	CASSQMGTDTQYF
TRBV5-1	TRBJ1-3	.	CASSQGQGGNTIYF
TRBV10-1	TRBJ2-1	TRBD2	CASSGAAGGSYNEQFF
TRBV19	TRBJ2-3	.	CASGSTFSGTQYF
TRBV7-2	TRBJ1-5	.	CASMTAYSNQPQHF
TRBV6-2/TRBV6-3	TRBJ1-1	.	CASSYSGIQGLDTEAFF
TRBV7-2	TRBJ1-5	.	CASSLEGTNQPQHF
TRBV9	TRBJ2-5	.	CASSVAGSQETQYF
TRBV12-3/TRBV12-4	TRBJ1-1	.	CASSPQRMNTEAFF
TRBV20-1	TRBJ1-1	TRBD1	CSASRPQGAGSTEAFF
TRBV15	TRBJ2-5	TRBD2	CATSIGTSGGPYQETQYF
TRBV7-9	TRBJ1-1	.	CASSPFQGSDTEAFF
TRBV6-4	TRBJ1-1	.	CASRLGSIGTEAFF
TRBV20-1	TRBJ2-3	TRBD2	CSCLAGGSTDTQYF
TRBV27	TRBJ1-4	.	CASSPNPGQANEKLFF
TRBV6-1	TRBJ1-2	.	CASSDGDGYTF
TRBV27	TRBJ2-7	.	CASGRQADSSYEQYF
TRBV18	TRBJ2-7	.	CASSPSPDTYEQYF
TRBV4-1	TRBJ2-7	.	CASSPQRDPTYEQYF
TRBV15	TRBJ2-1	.	CATSRPPPAGMDEQFF
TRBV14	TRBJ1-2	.	CASSQVGSLNYGYTF
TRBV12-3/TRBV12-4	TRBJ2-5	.	CASQRVWQETQYF
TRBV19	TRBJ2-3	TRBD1	CASSPSWTGVTDTQYF
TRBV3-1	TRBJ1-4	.	CASSQAGRALFF
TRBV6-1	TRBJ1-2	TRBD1	CASGQAAYGYTF
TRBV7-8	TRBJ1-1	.	CASRRGPMNTEAFF